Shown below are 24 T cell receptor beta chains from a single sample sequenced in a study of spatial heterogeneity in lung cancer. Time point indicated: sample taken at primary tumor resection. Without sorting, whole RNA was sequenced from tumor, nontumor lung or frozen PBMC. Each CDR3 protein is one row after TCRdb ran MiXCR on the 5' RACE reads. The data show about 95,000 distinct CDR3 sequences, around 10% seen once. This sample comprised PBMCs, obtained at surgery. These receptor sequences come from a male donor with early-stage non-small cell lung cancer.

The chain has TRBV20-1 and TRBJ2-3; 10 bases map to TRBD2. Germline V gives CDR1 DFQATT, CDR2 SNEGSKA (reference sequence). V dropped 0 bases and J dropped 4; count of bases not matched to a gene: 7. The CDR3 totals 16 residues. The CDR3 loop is CSARDPYSGRPDTQYF. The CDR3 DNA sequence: TGCAGTGCTAGAGATCCCTATAGCGGGAGGCCAGATACGCAGTATTTT.

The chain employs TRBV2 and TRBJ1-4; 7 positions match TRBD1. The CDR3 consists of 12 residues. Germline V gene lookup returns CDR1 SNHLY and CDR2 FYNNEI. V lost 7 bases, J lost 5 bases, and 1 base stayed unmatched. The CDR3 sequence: CASNRGNEKLFF. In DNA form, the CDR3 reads TGTGCCAGCAACAGGGGCAATGAAAAACTGTTTTTT.

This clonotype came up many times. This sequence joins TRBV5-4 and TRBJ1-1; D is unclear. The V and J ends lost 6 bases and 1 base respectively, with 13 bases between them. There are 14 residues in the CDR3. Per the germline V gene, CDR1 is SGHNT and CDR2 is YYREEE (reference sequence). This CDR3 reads CASTLTGRNTEAFF. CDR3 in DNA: TGTGCCAGCACCCTTACCGGGAGGAACACTGAAGCTTTCTTT.

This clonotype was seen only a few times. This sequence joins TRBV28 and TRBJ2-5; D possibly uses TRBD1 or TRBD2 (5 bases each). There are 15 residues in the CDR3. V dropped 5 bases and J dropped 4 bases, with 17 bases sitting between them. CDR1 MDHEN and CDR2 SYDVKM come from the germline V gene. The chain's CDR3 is CASSTDKGPGETQYF. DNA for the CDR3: TGTGCCAGCAGTACCGATAAGGGACCAGGAGAGACCCAGTACTTC.

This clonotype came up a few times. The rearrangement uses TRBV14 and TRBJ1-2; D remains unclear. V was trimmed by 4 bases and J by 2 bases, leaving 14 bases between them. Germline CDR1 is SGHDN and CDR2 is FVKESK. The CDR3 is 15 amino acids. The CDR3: CASSPGWAKNYGYTF. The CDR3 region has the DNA TGTGCCAGCAGCCCCGGATGGGCCAAGAACTATGGCTACACCTTC.

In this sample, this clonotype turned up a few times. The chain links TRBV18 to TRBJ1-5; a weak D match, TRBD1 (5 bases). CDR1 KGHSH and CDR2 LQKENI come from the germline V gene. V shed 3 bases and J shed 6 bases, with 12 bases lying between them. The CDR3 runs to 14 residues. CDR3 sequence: CASSPTGSGQPQHF. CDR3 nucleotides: TGTGCCAGCTCACCCACAGGTTCAGGTCAGCCCCAGCATTTT.

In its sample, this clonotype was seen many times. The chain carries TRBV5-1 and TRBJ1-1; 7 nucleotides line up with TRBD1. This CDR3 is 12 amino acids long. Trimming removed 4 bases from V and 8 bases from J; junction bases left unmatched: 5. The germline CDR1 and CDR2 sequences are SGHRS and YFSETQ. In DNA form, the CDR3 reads TGCGCCAGCAGCCCGGAGACAGGGGAAGCTTTCTTT. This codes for CASSPETGEAFF.

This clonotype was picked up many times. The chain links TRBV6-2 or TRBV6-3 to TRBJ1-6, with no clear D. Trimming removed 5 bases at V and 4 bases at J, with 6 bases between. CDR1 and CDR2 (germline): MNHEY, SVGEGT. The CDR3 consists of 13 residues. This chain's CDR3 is CASSEQYNSPLHF. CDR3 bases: TGTGCCAGCAGTGAACAGTATAATTCACCCCTCCACTTT.

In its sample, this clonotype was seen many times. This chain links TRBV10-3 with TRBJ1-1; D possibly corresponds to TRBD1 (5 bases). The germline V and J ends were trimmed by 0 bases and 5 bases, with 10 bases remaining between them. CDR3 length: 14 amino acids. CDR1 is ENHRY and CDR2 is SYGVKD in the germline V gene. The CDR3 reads CAISESGGRTEAFF. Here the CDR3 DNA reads TGTGCCATCAGTGAGTCGGGGGGGAGGACTGAAGCTTTCTTT.

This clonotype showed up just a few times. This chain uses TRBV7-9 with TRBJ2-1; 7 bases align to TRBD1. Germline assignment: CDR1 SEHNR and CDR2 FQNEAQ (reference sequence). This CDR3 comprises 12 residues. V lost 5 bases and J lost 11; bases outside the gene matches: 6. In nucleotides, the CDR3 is TGTGCCAGCAGCCGCGACAGGGATCAGCAGTTCTTC. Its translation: CASSRDRDQQFF.

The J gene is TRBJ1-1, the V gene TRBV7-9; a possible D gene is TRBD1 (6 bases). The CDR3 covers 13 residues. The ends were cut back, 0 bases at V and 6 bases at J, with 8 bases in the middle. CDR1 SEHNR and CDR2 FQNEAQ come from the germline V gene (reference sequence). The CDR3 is CASSLAGAPEAFF. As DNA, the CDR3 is TGTGCCAGCAGCTTAGCGGGGGCTCCTGAAGCTTTCTTT.

The CDR3 loop is CASSQDRQTQYF. CDR3 nucleotides: TGTGCCAGCAGCCAAGATCGGCAGACCCAGTACTTC. This chain links TRBV4-2 with TRBJ2-5; no reliable D call. CDR1 LGHNA and CDR2 YNFKEQ come from the germline V gene. CDR3 length equals 12 residues. V was trimmed by 0 bases and J by 6 bases, leaving 5 bases between them.

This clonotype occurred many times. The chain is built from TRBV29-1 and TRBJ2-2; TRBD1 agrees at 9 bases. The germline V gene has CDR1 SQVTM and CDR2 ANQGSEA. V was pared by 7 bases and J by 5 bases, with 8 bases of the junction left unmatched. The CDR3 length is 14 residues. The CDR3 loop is CSAGDRARTGELFF. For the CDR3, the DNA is TGCAGCGCGGGGGACAGGGCGAGGACCGGGGAGCTGTTTTTT.

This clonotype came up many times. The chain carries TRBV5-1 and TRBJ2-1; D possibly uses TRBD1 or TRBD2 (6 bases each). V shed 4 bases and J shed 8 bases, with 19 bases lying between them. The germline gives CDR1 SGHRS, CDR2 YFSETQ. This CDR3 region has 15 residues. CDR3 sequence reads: CASSPERGAGDEQFF. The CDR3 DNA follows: TGCGCCAGCAGCCCTGAGAGGGGGGCCGGCGATGAGCAGTTCTTC. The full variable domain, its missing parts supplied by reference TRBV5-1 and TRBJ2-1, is KAGVTQTPRYLIKTRGQQVTLSCSPISGHRSVSWYQQTPGQGLQFLFEYFSETQRNKGNFPGRFSGRQFSNSRSEMNVSTLELGDSALYLCASSPERGAGDEQFFGPGTRLTVL.

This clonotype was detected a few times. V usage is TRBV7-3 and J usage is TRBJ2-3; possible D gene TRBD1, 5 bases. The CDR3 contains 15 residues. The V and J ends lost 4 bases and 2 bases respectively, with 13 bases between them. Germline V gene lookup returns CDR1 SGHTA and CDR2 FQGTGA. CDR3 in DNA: TGTGCCAGCAGCTCCCTGGGGCTTTTCACAGATACGCAGTATTTT. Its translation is CASSSLGLFTDTQYF. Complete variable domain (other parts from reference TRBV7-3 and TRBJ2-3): GAGVSQTPSNKVTEKGKYVELRCDPISGHTALYWYRQSLGQGPEFLIYFQGTGAADDSGLPNDRFFAVRPEGSVSTLKIQRTERGDSAVYLCASSSLGLFTDTQYFGPGTRLTVL.

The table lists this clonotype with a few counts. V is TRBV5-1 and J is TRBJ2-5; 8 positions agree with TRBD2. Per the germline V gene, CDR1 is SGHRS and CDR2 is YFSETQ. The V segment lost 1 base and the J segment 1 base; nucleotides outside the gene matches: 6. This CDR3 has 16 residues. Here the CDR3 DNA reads TGCGCCAGCAGCTTGTTCGGTAGCGGGGCCCAAGAGACCCAGTACTTC. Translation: CASSLFGSGAQETQYF.

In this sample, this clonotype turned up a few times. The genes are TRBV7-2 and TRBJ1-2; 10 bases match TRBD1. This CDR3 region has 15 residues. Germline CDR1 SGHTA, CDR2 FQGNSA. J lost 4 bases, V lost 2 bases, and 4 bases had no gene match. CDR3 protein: CASSLSGTGVYGYTF. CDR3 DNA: TGTGCCAGCAGCTTAAGTGGGACAGGGGTCTATGGCTACACCTTC.

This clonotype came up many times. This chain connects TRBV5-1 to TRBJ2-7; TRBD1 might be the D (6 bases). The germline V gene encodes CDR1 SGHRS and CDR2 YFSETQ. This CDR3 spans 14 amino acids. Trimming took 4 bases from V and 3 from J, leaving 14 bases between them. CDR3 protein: CASSPDRSVYEQYF. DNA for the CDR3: TGCGCCAGCAGCCCCGACAGGAGCGTCTACGAGCAGTACTTC.

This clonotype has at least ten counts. The CDR3 protein is CASSRRGDLWGQQETQYF. The CDR3 DNA reads TGTGCCAGCAGCCGACGTGGGGACTTGTGGGGGCAACAAGAGACCCAGTACTTC. The chain carries TRBV7-6 and TRBJ2-5; D is possibly TRBD1 or TRBD2 (6 bases each). Trimming cost V 5 bases and J 2 bases, with 24 bases left between them. Germline CDR1 reads SGHVS; CDR2 reads FNYEAQ. CDR3 length equals 18 residues.

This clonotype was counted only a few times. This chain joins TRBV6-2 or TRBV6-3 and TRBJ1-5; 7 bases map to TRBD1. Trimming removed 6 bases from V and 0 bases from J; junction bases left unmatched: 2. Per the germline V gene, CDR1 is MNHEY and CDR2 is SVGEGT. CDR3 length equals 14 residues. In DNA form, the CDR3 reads TGTGCCAGCAGGACAGGGTTTAGCAATCAGCCCCAGCATTTT. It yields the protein CASRTGFSNQPQHF.

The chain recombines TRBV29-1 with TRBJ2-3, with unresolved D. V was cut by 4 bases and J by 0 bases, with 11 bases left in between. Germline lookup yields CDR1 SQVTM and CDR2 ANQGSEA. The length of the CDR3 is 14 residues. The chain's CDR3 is CSVALEASTDTQYF. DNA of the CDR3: TGCAGCGTTGCCCTCGAAGCTAGCACAGATACGCAGTATTTT.

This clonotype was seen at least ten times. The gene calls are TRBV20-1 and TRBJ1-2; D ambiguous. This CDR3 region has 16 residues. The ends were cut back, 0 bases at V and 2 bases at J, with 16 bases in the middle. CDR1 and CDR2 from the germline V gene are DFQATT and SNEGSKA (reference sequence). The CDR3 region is CSARDHRRNANYGYTF. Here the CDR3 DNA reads TGCAGTGCTAGAGATCATCGGCGGAACGCGAACTATGGCTACACCTTC.

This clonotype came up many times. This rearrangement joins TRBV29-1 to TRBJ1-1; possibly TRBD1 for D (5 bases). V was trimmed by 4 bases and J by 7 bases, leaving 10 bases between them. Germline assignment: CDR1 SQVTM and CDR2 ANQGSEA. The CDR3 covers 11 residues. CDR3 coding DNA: TGCAGCGTTGCCCGGGGCAGTGAAGCTTTCTTT. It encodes CSVARGSEAFF.

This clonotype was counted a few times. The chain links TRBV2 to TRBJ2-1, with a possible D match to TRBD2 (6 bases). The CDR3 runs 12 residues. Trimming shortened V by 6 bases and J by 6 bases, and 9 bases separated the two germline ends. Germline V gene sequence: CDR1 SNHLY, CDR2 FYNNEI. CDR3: CASSPTSNEQFF. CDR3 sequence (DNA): TGTGCCAGCAGCCCGACTAGCAATGAGCAGTTCTTC.